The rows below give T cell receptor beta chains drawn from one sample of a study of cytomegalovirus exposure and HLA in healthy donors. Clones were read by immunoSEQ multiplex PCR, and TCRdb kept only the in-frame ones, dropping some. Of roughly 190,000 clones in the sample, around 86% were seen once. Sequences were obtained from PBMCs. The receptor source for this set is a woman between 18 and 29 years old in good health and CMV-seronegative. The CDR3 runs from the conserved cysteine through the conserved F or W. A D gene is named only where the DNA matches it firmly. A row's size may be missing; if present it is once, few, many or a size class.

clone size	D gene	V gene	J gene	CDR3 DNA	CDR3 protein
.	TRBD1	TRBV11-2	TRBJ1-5	TGTGCCAGCAGCTCAAACAGGGGACGTAGCAATCAGCCCCAGCATTTT	CASSSNRGRSNQPQHF
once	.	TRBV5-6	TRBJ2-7	TGTGCCAGCAGCCCTGTTTATAACAGGGACGAGCAGTACTTC	CASSPVYNRDEQYF
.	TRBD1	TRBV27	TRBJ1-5	TGTGCCAGCAGTTTTAGGACAGGGGGTCAGCCCCAGCATTTT	CASSFRTGGQPQHF
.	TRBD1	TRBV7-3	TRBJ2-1	TGTGCCAGCAGCTTAACAACCGGACAGGGTGAGGACAATGAGCAGTTCTTC	CASSLTTGQGEDNEQFF
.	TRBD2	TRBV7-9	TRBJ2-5	TGTGCCAGCAGCTTAGGTAGCGGGAGTGGGGAGACCCAGTACTTC	CASSLGSGSGETQYF
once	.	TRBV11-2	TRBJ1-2	TGTGCCAGCAGCTTAAATTCAGGGGCTCTCTATGGCTACACCTTC	CASSLNSGALYGYTF
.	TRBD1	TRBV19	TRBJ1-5	TGTGCCAGTAGTATAGAGACAGGGGTTAGCAATCAGCCCCAGCATTTT	CASSIETGVSNQPQHF
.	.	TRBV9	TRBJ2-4	TGTGCCAGCAGCCCCGAAGGGGTTACCAGGGGTGACAAAAACATTCAGTACTTC	CASSPEGVTRGDKNIQYF
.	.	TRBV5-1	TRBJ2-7	TGCGCCAGCAAAGGGACATTCTCCTACGAGCAGTACTTC	CASKGTFSYEQYF
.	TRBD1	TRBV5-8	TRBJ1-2	TGTGCCAGCAGCCTATGGACAGGGGGTAGAGGGAATGGCTACACCTTC	CASSLWTGGRGNGYTF
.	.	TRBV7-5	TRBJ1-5	TGTGTCAGAAGCCCAAACAGGAGAAATCAGCCCCAGCATTTT	CVRSPNRRNQPQHF
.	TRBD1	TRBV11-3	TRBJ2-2	TGTGCCAGCAGCTCCGGACAGGGACCGAACACCGGGGAGCTGTTTTTT	CASSSGQGPNTGELFF
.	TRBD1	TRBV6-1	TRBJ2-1	TGTGCCAGCAGTGAAAGGGCAGGGGGTCCATTAGACTCCTACAATGAGCAGTTCTTC	CASSERAGGPLDSYNEQFF
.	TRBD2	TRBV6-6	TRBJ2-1	TGTGCCAGCAGCCAAACCGTAGCGGGAGAGCAGTTCTTC	CASSQTVAGEQFF
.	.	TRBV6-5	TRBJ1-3	TGTGCCAGCAGTACCCTTCGGGGATCTGGAAACACCATATATTTT	CASSTLRGSGNTIYF
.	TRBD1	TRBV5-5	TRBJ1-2	TGTGCCAGCAGCTTGGAGATGGACAGGACTAACTATGGCTACACCTTC	CASSLEMDRTNYGYTF
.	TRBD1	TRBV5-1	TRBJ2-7	TGCGCCAGCAGCGTCCCGGGACAGGGCCTTTCCTACGAGCAGTACTTC	CASSVPGQGLSYEQYF
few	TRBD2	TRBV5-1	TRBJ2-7	TGCGCCAGCAGCTTCGGGACTACTACCTACGAGCAGTACTTC	CASSFGTTTYEQYF
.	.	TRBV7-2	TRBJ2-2	TGTGCCAGCAGCTTAATCCTCACCGGGGAGCTGTTTTTT	CASSLILTGELFF
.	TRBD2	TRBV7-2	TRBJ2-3	TGTGCCAGCAGCGCCCTAGCGGGTAGGAGCACAGATACGCAGTATTTT	CASSALAGRSTDTQYF
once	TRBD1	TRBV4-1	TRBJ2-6	TGCGCCAGCAGCCAAGTCTACAGGGGACCCAGGGGGGCCAACGTCCTGACTTTC	CASSQVYRGPRGANVLTF
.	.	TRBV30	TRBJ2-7	TGTGCCTGGAGTGTACGAGGGCTCGTTGATCTCTACGAGCAGTACTTC	CAWSVRGLVDLYEQYF
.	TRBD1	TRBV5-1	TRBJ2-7	TGCGCCAGCAGCCCCAGGGGGTACGAGCAGTACTTC	CASSPRGYEQYF
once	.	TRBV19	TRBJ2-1	TGTGCCAGTAGTATGGGCTTCTACAATGAGCAGTTCTTC	CASSMGFYNEQFF
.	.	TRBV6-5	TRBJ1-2	TGTGCCAGCAGCCGCAGGGGCGACTATGGCTACACCTTC	CASSRRGDYGYTF
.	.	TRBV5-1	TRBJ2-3	TGCGCCAGCAGCTTGGAAATGGGGGCCAGGATCACAGATACGCAGTATTTT	CASSLEMGARITDTQYF
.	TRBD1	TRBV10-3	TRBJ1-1	TGTGCCATCAGTGTGGACAGGGGGAACACTGAAGCTTTCTTT	CAISVDRGNTEAFF
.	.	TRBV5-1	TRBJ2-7	TGCGCCAGCAGCAGGGACTTCTCCTACGAGCAGTACTTC	CASSRDFSYEQYF
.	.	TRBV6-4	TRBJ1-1	TGTGCCAGCAGTGAATCCGAGATGAACACTGAAGCTTTCTTT	CASSESEMNTEAFF